This T cell receptor (beta chain) was sequenced during a study of blood T cell repertoires in COVID-19. About the study: Acute and convalescent COVID-19 specimens originated in the United States, Italy and Spain.

Data came from immunoSEQ multiplex PCR; TCRdb stores just in-frame clones and leaves some out. The sample contains about 73,000 clones, around 83% of which appear only once. CDR1 and CDR2 from the germline V gene are MNHEY and SMNVEV (reference sequence). This CDR3 has 16 residues. V dropped 7 bases and J dropped 7; count of bases not matched to a gene: 15. The V call is TRBV27, the J call TRBJ2-1; 8 bases line up with TRBD1. Source material: peripheral blood. The origin of this receptor is a man aged 45-65 years with active COVID-19. As DNA, the CDR3 is TGTGCCAGCACCGCTCGGGGCAGGGGGCTATGGAATGAGCAGTTCTTC. Translated: CASTARGRGLWNEQFF.